Listed below are T cell receptor beta chains from one sample, sequenced in a study of blood T cell repertoires in COVID-19. Sequenced by immunoSEQ multiplex PCR; TCRdb stores in-frame clones only, minus some. The sample lists approximately 32,000 clones, 80% to 90% occurring once. Source material: peripheral blood. The source of these receptors is a woman between 70 and 85 years old with active COVID-19. The CDR3 runs from the conserved cysteine through the conserved F or W. D genes are given only for firm matches. Only part of the rows carry a size: once, few, many, or a class if the clone is expanded.

cdr3_aa: CASSQGIAGGISEQFF
cdr3_nt: TGTGCCAGCAGCCAAGGTATAGCGGGGGGAATTAGTGAGCAGTTCTTC
j_call: TRBJ2-1
clone_size: -
d_call: TRBD2
v_call: TRBV3-1/TRBV3-2

cdr3_aa: CASSNSTTGTAYEQYF
cdr3_nt: TGTGCCAGCAGCAACTCTACGACCGGGACAGCATACGAGCAGTACTTC
j_call: TRBJ2-7
clone_size: once
d_call: -
v_call: TRBV21-1

cdr3_aa: CASGQGVNTEAFF
cdr3_nt: TGTGCCAGCGGACAGGGAGTGAACACTGAAGCTTTCTTT
j_call: TRBJ1-1
clone_size: -
d_call: TRBD1
v_call: TRBV7-3

cdr3_aa: CASRPGESSYNSPLHF
cdr3_nt: TGTGCCAGCAGGCCAGGGGAGAGCTCCTATAATTCACCCCTCCACTTT
j_call: TRBJ1-6
clone_size: -
d_call: -
v_call: TRBV4-2

cdr3_aa: CATVDYSGQPQHF
cdr3_nt: TGTGCCACCGTCGACTACTCGGGTCAGCCCCAGCATTTT
j_call: TRBJ1-5
clone_size: -
d_call: -
v_call: TRBV19

cdr3_aa: CASTSRGQRLYGYTF
cdr3_nt: TGTGCCAGCACCTCCAGAGGACAGAGGCTCTATGGCTACACCTTC
j_call: TRBJ1-2
clone_size: -
d_call: -
v_call: TRBV6-5

cdr3_aa: CASSPGELGRDTDTQYF
cdr3_nt: TGTGCCAGCAGCCCCGGGGAGCTAGGCCGGGACACAGATACGCAGTATTTT
j_call: TRBJ2-3
clone_size: -
d_call: -
v_call: TRBV27

cdr3_aa: CASSPTGSTDTQYF
cdr3_nt: TGTGCCAGCAGCCCGACGGGTAGCACAGATACGCAGTATTTT
j_call: TRBJ2-3
clone_size: -
d_call: -
v_call: TRBV7-3

cdr3_aa: CASSPTGGGYSNTEAFF
cdr3_nt: TGTGCCAGCTCGCCCACAGGGGGCGGTTATTCGAACACTGAAGCTTTCTTT
j_call: TRBJ1-1
clone_size: -
d_call: TRBD1
v_call: TRBV18

cdr3_aa: CASSPELARQETQYF
cdr3_nt: TGTGCCAGCAGCCCGGAACTAGCGAGACAAGAGACCCAGTACTTC
j_call: TRBJ2-5
clone_size: -
d_call: TRBD2
v_call: TRBV5-4

cdr3_aa: CASSRAYIGSQNEQFF
cdr3_nt: TGCGCCAGCAGCCGCGCCTATATCGGGTCCCAAAATGAGCAGTTCTTC
j_call: TRBJ2-1
clone_size: -
d_call: -
v_call: TRBV4-3

cdr3_aa: CASQPDRVNTEAFF
cdr3_nt: TGTGCCAGCCAACCGGACAGGGTGAACACTGAAGCTTTCTTT
j_call: TRBJ1-1
clone_size: once
d_call: TRBD1
v_call: TRBV2

cdr3_aa: CASSLQGGADTQYF
cdr3_nt: TGCGCCAGCAGCCTCCAGGGGGGCGCAGATACGCAGTATTTT
j_call: TRBJ2-3
clone_size: -
d_call: -
v_call: TRBV5-1

cdr3_aa: CAISESWTGGRSSYEQYF
cdr3_nt: TGTGCCATCAGTGAGTCATGGACAGGGGGCCGAAGCTCCTACGAGCAGTACTTC
j_call: TRBJ2-7
clone_size: few
d_call: TRBD1
v_call: TRBV10-3

cdr3_aa: CASSWAGTNYEQYF
cdr3_nt: TGCGCCAGCAGCTGGGCCGGGACTAACTACGAGCAGTACTTC
j_call: TRBJ2-7
clone_size: -
d_call: TRBD2
v_call: TRBV5-1

cdr3_aa: CASSPPELAGLDTQYF
cdr3_nt: TGTGCCAGCTCACCACCCGAACTAGCGGGGTTGGATACGCAGTATTTT
j_call: TRBJ2-3
clone_size: once
d_call: TRBD2
v_call: TRBV18

cdr3_aa: CASSLTGRPLHF
cdr3_nt: TGTGCCAGCAGCTTAACAGGGAGGCCCCTCCACTTT
j_call: TRBJ1-6
clone_size: -
d_call: -
v_call: TRBV7-3

cdr3_aa: CASPGTNTDTQYF
cdr3_nt: TGTGCCAGTCCCGGGACTAACACAGATACGCAGTATTTT
j_call: TRBJ2-3
clone_size: -
d_call: TRBD2
v_call: TRBV2